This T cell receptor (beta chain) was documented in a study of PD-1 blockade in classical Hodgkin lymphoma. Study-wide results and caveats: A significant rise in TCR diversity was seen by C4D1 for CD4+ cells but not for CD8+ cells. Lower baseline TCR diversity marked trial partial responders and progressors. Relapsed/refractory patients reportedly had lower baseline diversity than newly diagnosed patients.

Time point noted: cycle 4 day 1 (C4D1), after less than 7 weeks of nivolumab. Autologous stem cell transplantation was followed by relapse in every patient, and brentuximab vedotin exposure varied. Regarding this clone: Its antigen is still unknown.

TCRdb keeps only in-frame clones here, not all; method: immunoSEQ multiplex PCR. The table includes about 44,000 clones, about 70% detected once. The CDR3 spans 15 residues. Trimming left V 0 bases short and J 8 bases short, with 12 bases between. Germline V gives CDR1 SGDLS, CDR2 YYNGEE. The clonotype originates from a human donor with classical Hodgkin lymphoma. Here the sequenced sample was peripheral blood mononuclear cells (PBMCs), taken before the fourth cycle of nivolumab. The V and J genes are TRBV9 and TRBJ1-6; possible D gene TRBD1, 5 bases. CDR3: CASSVEARGDSPLHF. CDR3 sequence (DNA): TGTGCCAGCAGCGTAGAAGCCCGGGGCGATTCACCCCTCCACTTT.